The 17 T cell receptor beta chains below were found in one sample sequenced in a study of blood T cell repertoires in COVID-19. Sequenced by immunoSEQ multiplex PCR; TCRdb stores in-frame clones only, minus some. The repertoire holds approximately 320,000 clones, with 87% as singletons. The source material was PBMCs or T cells enriched from blood (not recorded which). Source of these receptors: a woman under 30 who had recovered from COVID-19.

V gene TRBV20-1 combines with J gene TRBJ2-3; D gene ambiguous. CDR3 length equals 14 residues. Germline CDR1 reads DFQATT; CDR2 reads SNEGSKA (reference sequence). Trimming shortened V by 3 bases and J by 4 bases, and 14 bases separated the two germline ends. The CDR3 reads CSASLADYADTQYF. As DNA, the CDR3 is TGCAGTGCTAGTTTAGCAGATTACGCAGATACGCAGTATTTT.

The rearrangement links TRBV13 to TRBJ2-7; D is uncertain. V gave up 2 bases and J gave up 3 bases, with 8 bases separating them. The CDR3 consists of 13 residues. Germline assignment: CDR1 PRHDT and CDR2 FYEKMQ (reference sequence). The CDR3 nucleotides read TGTGCCAGCAGCTTAAACATGCTCTACGAGCAGTACTTC. Its translation is CASSLNMLYEQYF. The full variable domain, completed using reference TRBV13 and TRBJ2-7, is AAGVIQSPRHLIKEKRETATLKCYPIPRHDTVYWYQQGPGQDPQFLISFYEKMQSDKGSIPDRFSAQQFSDYHSELNMSSLELGDSALYFCASSLNMLYEQYFGPGTRLTVT.

The V and J genes are TRBV19 and TRBJ2-5, with 7 positions matching TRBD1. Germline V gene lookup returns CDR1 LNHDA and CDR2 SQIVND (reference sequence). Trimming at V came to 4 bases and at J to 2 bases, leaving 7 bases not matched to a gene. The CDR3 runs to 15 residues. CDR3 in amino acids: CASSSRDRKQETQYF. Here the CDR3 DNA reads TGTGCCAGTAGTAGCCGGGACAGAAAGCAAGAGACCCAGTACTTC.

The V and J genes are TRBV5-6 and TRBJ1-2; no firm D call. The germline gives CDR1 SGHDT, CDR2 YYEEEE. This CDR3 region has 12 residues. V was clipped by 1 base and J by 4 bases, with 5 bases between them. The CDR3 region has the DNA TGTGCCAGCAGCTTGAGCGGCTATGGCTACACCTTC. It codes for CASSLSGYGYTF.

The chain is built from TRBV21-1 and TRBJ2-1; TRBD2, the table's D call, was not compared with the DNA. TRBV21-1 counts as a pseudogene. The CDR3 has 16 amino acids. This CDR3 is CASSRRTSCAYNEQFF. DNA for the CDR3: TGTGCCAGCAGCCGACGGACTAGCTGTGCCTACAATGAGCAGTTCTTC.

J is TRBJ1-1 and V is TRBV18; TRBD1 is a possible D gene (5 bases). Looked up from germline, CDR1 is KGHSH and CDR2 is LQKENI. There are 13 residues in the CDR3. Trimming left V 6 bases short and J 1 base short, with 9 bases between. In DNA form, the CDR3 reads TGTGCCAGCTCCCAGGGAGGGAACACTGAAGCTTTCTTT. This codes for CASSQGGNTEAFF.

This clone was recorded only once. The chain carries TRBV28 and TRBJ1-2, with a tentative D call TRBD1 (5 bases). Germline values: CDR1 MDHEN, CDR2 SYDVKM. The CDR3 has 16 amino acids. V was trimmed by 5 bases and J by 6 bases, leaving 22 bases between them. In DNA form, the CDR3 reads TGTGCCAGCAGTACCCCCGTAGAAGTGGGGGGAAATGGCTACACCTTC. Translating it yields CASSTPVEVGGNGYTF.

The chain recombines TRBV19 with TRBJ1-1, with D possibly TRBD1 on 5 matching bases. Germline V lookup: CDR1 LNHDA, CDR2 SQIVND (reference sequence). V lost 4 bases and J 5 bases, leaving 17 bases between the germline ends. The CDR3 totals 15 residues. DNA of the CDR3: TGTGCCAGTAGTAGAGGGGACCGGGAGTGGACTGAAGCTTTCTTT. This encodes CASSRGDREWTEAFF.

The sample holds one count of this clone. This rearrangement joins TRBV6-5 to TRBJ2-7; the match to TRBD1 covers 7 bases. The trim removed 2 bases at V and 5 bases at J, leaving 9 bases unmatched. Germline CDR1 and CDR2: MNHEY and SVGAGI. The length of the CDR3 is 15 residues. CDR3: CASSYRPQGLDEQYF. The CDR3, as DNA: TGTGCCAGCAGTTACAGACCACAGGGGCTAGACGAGCAGTACTTC.

This sequence joins TRBV28 and TRBJ1-5, with a possible D match to TRBD1 (6 bases). The CDR3 totals 14 residues. Germline V gene sequence: CDR1 MDHEN, CDR2 SYDVKM. With 3 bases removed from V and 5 bases from J, the gap between germline ends came to 11 bases. The CDR3 region is CASSFGGGYQPQHF. CDR3 nucleotide sequence: TGTGCCAGCAGTTTTGGGGGGGGCTATCAGCCCCAGCATTTT.

This clone was counted a few times. The rearrangement links TRBV27 to TRBJ2-3, with TRBD1 identical over 8 bases. The CDR3 contains 16 residues. Germline trimming cut 2 bases from V and 2 bases from J; bases unmatched to any gene: 6. Looked up from germline, CDR1 is MNHEY and CDR2 is SMNVEV (reference sequence). CDR3 in amino acids: CASSLRPRGHTDTQYF. The CDR3 DNA reads as TGTGCCAGCAGTTTACGCCCCAGGGGGCACACAGATACGCAGTATTTT.

The gene calls are TRBV7-6 and TRBJ1-2; 7 bases match TRBD1. V lost 4 bases to trimming and J lost 4 bases; unmatched junction nucleotides: 6. This CDR3 spans 14 amino acids. CDR1 is SGHVS, CDR2 FNYEAQ, per germline. CDR3 DNA sequence: TGTGCCAGCAGCTCACTGGACAGGAGCTATGGCTACACCTTC. The encoded protein is CASSSLDRSYGYTF.

Worth noting for this clone: Distinct nucleotide sequences in the sample also encode this CDR3. The chain combines TRBV7-2 with TRBJ1-4; 11 bases map to TRBD1. The CDR3 length is 14 residues. CDR1 SGHTA and CDR2 FQGNSA come from the germline V gene. With 5 bases clipped from V and 7 bases from J, the junction kept 3 bases outside the gene matches. CDR3 sequence reads: CASSPGQGGEKLFF. In DNA, the CDR3 is TGTGCCAGCAGCCCGGGACAGGGGGGTGAAAAACTGTTTTTT.

V gene TRBV6-5 combines with J gene TRBJ1-1; no clear D. CDR1 and CDR2 (germline): MNHEY, SVGAGI. V lost 6 bases, J lost 1 base, and 9 bases lay in between. The CDR3 totals 13 residues. The CDR3 sequence is CASRREENTEAFF. In DNA form, the CDR3 reads TGTGCCAGCAGGAGAGAAGAGAACACTGAAGCTTTCTTT.

The V call is TRBV7-6, the J call TRBJ1-1, with TRBD1 matching 7 bases. The germline V gene encodes CDR1 SGHVS and CDR2 FNYEAQ. This CDR3 comprises 15 residues. J gave up 1 base and V 5 bases, and 7 bases lay outside the gene matches. Here the CDR3 reads CASSRTGAPNTEAFF. The CDR3 nucleotides are TGTGCCAGCAGCCGAACAGGGGCCCCGAACACTGAAGCTTTCTTT.

V gene TRBV19 combines with J gene TRBJ2-3, with D possibly matching TRBD2 (5 bases). CDR1 is LNHDA, CDR2 SQIVND, per germline (reference sequence). The ends were cut back, 4 bases at V and 9 bases at J, with 14 bases in the middle. This CDR3 is built from 13 residues. CDR3 DNA sequence: TGTGCCAGTAGTACTGACTATGTTCAAACGCAGTATTTT. It codes for CASSTDYVQTQYF.

The chain has TRBV12-3 or TRBV12-4 and TRBJ1-1; a possible D gene is TRBD1 (5 bases). The V end lost 6 bases, the J end lost 5 bases, and 13 bases lay between the germline ends. The CDR3 spans 13 residues. The CDR3 bases are TGTGCCAGCAGCCGGACCGCAGGGACTGAAGCTTTCTTT. It specifies CASSRTAGTEAFF.